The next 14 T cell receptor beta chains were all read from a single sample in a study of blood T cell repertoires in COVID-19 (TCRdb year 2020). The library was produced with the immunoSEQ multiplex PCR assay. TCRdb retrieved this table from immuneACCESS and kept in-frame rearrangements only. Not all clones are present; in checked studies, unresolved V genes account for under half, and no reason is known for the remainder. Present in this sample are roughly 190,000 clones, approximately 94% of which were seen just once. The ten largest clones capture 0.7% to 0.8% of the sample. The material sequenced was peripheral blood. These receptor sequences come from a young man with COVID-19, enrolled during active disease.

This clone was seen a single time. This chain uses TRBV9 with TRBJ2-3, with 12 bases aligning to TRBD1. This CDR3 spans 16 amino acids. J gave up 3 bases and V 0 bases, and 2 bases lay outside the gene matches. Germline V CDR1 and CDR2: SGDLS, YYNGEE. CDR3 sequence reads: CASSVGDRGQTDTQYF. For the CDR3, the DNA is TGTGCCAGCAGCGTAGGGGACAGGGGGCAGACAGATACGCAGTATTTT. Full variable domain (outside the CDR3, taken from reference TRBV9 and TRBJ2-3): DSGVTQTPKHLITATGQRVTLRCSPRSGDLSVYWYQQSLDQGLQFLIQYYNGEERAKGNILERFSAQQFPDLHSELNLSSLELGDSALYFCASSVGDRGQTDTQYFGPGTRLTVL.

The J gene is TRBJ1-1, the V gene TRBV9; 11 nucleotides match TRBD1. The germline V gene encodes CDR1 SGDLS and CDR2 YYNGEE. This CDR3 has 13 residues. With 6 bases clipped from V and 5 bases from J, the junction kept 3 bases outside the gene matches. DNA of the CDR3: TGTGCCAGCACCGGGACAGGGGGAACTGAAGCTTTCTTT. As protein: CASTGTGGTEAFF.

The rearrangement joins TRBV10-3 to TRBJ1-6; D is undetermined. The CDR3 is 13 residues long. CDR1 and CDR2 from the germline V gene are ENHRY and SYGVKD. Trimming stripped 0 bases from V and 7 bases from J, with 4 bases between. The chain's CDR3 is CAISESQNSPLHF. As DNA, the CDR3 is TGTGCCATCAGTGAGTCCCAGAATTCACCCCTCCACTTT.

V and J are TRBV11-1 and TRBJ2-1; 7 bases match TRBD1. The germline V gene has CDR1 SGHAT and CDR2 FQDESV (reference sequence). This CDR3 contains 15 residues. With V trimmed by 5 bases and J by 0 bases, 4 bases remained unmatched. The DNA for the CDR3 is TGTGCCAGCAGCCCCGGGACAGCCTCCTACAATGAGCAGTTCTTC. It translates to CASSPGTASYNEQFF.

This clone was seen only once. CDR3 nucleotide sequence: TGTGCCAGCAGTAATACAGGGAGCACGGCACCCCTCCACTTT. It translates to CASSNTGSTAPLHF. The gene calls are TRBV6-5 and TRBJ1-6; perhaps TRBD1 as D (6 bases). This CDR3 is built from 14 residues. The V end was cut by 5 bases, the J end by 11 bases, with 16 bases between. Germline-derived CDR1 and CDR2 are MNHEY and SVGAGI.

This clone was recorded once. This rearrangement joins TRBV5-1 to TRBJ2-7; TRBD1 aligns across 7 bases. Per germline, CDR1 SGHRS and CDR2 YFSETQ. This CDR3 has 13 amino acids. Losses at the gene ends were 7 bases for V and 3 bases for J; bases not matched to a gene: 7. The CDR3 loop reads CASFRDRNYEQYF. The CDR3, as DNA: TGCGCCAGCTTCCGGGACAGAAACTACGAGCAGTACTTC.

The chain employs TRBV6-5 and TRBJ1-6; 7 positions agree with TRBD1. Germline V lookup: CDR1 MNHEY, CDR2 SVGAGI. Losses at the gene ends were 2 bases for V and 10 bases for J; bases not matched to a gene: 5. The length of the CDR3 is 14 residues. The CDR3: CASSYRQGRSPLHF. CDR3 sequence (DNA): TGTGCCAGCAGTTACCGACAGGGCCGGTCACCCCTCCACTTT.

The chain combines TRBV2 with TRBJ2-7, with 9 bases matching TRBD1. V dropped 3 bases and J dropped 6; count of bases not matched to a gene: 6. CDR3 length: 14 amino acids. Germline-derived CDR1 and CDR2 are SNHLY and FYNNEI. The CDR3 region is CASSDWTGDSEQYF. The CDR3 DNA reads TGTGCCAGCAGTGATTGGACAGGGGACTCCGAGCAGTACTTC.

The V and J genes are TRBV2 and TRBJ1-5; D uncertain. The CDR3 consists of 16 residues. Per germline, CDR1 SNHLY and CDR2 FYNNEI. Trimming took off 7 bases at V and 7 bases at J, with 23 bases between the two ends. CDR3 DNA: TGTGCCAGCAAGTCACTTTGGGGAAGGGAGGACCAGCCCCAGCATTTT. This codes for CASKSLWGREDQPQHF.

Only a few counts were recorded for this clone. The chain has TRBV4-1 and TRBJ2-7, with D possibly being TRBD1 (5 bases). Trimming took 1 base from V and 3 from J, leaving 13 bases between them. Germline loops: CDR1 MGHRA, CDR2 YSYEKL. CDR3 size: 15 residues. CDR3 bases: TGCGCCAGCAGCCAAGGCCAGGGTGGCCGCTACGAGCAGTACTTC. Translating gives CASSQGQGGRYEQYF.

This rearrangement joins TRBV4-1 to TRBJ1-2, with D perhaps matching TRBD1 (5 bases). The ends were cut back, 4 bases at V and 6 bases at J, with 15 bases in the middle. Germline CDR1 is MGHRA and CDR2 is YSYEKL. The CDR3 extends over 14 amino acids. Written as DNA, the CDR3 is TGCGCCAGCAGCCCCTTGGGGCTACGGGATGGCTACACCTTC. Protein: CASSPLGLRDGYTF.

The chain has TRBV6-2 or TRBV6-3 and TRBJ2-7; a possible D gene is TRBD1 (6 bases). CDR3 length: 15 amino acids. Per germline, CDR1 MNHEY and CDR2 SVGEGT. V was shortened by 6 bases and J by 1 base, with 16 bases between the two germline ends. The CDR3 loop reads CASSPVLGQSYEQYF. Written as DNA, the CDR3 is TGTGCCAGCAGCCCAGTCCTAGGACAGTCCTACGAGCAGTACTTC.

The chain's CDR3 is CASSLSIQSYEQYF. CDR3 nucleotide sequence: TGCGCCAGCAGCTTATCAATTCAATCCTACGAGCAGTACTTC. The J gene is TRBJ2-7, the V gene TRBV5-1; D uncertain. V lost 2 bases to trimming and J lost 1 base, with 10 bases between them. The CDR3 is 14 amino acids. Per the germline V gene, CDR1 is SGHRS and CDR2 is YFSETQ. The complete variable domain, with remaining parts taken from reference TRBV5-1 and TRBJ2-7, reads KAGVTQTPRYLIKTRGQQVTLSCSPISGHRSVSWYQQTPGQGLQFLFEYFSETQRNKGNFPGRFSGRQFSNSRSEMNVSTLELGDSALYLCASSLSIQSYEQYFGPGTRLTVT.

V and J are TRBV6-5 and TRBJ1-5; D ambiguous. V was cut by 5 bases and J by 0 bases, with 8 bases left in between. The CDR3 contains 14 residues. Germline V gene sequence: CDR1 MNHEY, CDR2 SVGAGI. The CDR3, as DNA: TGTGCCAGCAGTCCCCAGAATAGCAATCAGCCCCAGCATTTT. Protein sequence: CASSPQNSNQPQHF.